This T cell receptor (beta chain) was identified during a study of Tregs in tolerant kidney transplant recipients (dated by TCRdb to between 2017 and 2020). For the wider study: The study applied TCRbeta sequencing to find donor-specific regulatory T cells before combined kidney and bone marrow transplantation and then followed those same cells after transplant. TCRbeta repertoire sequencing was used in a few healthy controls to compare several ways of expanding Tregs specific for an allogeneic donor. What the work shows at the level of the full study, not this receptor alone: Biological reproducibility was not directly addressed, though technical replication error appeared minimal. Because only a small number of patients were included, the study had limitations, and the results will need to be validated in larger populations as well as under other immunosuppression protocols. Expanding Tregs with activated donor B cells appeared to identify the most biologically relevant and donor-specific TCRbeta repertoire.

Unstimulated Tregs (CD4+CD25+CD127-), CD4+ non-Tregs (CD4+CD25-), CD4 and CD8 cells were FACS-sorted from thawed PBMCs. Thawed PBMCs were rested overnight at 37 degrees C with 150 to 200 IU/ml IL-2 before Treg sorting. Blood from healthy controls was obtained either from healthy volunteers or as purchased buffy coats. Healthy control blood was processed to PBMCs with a Ficoll density gradient and then cryopreserved, whereas patient PBMCs were collected both before and after transplant. For TCRbeta CDR3 sequencing, genomic DNA was extracted from sorted cells using the QIAGEN DNeasy Blood and Tissue Kit. High-throughput TCRbeta CDR3 sequencing, which included PCR amplification with bias correction and internal controls, was done commercially through immunoSEQ. The authors' analysis ran thus. Unique productive TCRbeta sequences were defined by CDR3 nucleotide sequence when primers matched and otherwise by CDR3 amino acid sequence together with Vbeta and Jbeta genes. To correct for sorting error, sequences found in more than one sorted population at a frequency ratio of 2:1 or less were discarded, and the remaining shared sequences were assigned to the population with the higher frequency. A sequence counted as donor-reactive if, in CFSE-low cells, the sequence had a frequency of at least 0.01% and was expanded at least 5-fold compared with unstimulated cells. Repertoire divergence was quantified by Jensen-Shannon divergence calculated from the top 100 TCRbeta sequences ranked by frequency. For samples with multiple sequencing runs, sorting error was corrected in each run separately before the runs were combined. This immuneACCESS table, as held by TCRdb, lists in-frame sequences with V and J called but not all clones. Of the missing ones, under half trace to an unresolved V gene in checked studies; the others have no known cause. D and trimming were read from the DNA, whereas the V and J calls and clone size are those reported in that table. A total of tens of thousands of clones appear in this sample, roughly nine tenths of them only once. Of the sample, around 0.67% is held by the ten largest clones.

Trimming removed 1 base from V and 7 bases from J; the gene matches leave 5 bases unexplained. For CDR1 and CDR2, the germline V gene lists LGHNA and YNFKEQ. Spanning cysteine to phenylalanine, the CDR3 consists of 15 amino acids. Only the CDR3 DNA stays, 45 bases, in frame from base 1. Comment on this clone: This clone's antigen is unknown. Per-base qualities were not stored, and no clone one base away is much larger.

Material for sequencing was Tregs from blood. The chain uses TRBV4-2 and TRBJ1-5; 9 of the junction bases match TRBD1. The receptor was isolated from a human donor in good health. The CDR3 protein is CASSQAGQGGQPQHF. At the DNA level, the sequence is TGTGCCAGCAGCCAAGCGGGACAGGGCGGGCAGCCCCAGCATTTT.